This passage covers 9 T cell receptor beta chains from one sample sequenced in a study of blood T cells in healthy people across ages. Next came a second PCR, run for about 7 to 12 cycles, which used a sample-barcoded 5' primer along with a J-beta primer mix. Via MiXCR, TCRdb re-called the 5' RACE reads, giving one row per CDR3 protein. The sample includes about 1.5 million distinct CDR3 sequences, about 42% of them seen just once. Sequencing was carried out using blood. All receptors derive from a young woman in good health.

The rearrangement links TRBV7-2 to TRBJ2-5; TRBD1 might be the D (7 bases). The length of the CDR3 is 15 residues. The V and J ends lost 2 bases and 11 bases respectively, with 21 bases between them. Germline V gives CDR1 SGHTA, CDR2 FQGNSA. DNA of the CDR3: TGTGCCAGCAGCTTATACGGGGGACAGCGCGAAGAGCAGTACTTC. Translated, it gives CASSLYGGQREEQYF. The full variable domain, its missing parts supplied by reference TRBV7-2 and TRBJ2-5, is GAGVSQSPSNKVTEKGKDVELRCDPISGHTALYWYRQSLGQGLEFLIYFQGNSAPDKSGLPSDRFSAERTGGSVSTLTIQRTQQEDSAVYLCASSLYGGQREEQYFGPGTRLLVL.

The gene calls are TRBV12-3 or TRBV12-4 and TRBJ2-1; 11 nucleotides line up with TRBD1. The DNA end is a closer match to TRBJ2-7, so the J assignment may be wrong. The CDR3 runs to 15 residues. CDR3 sequence (DNA): TGTGCCAGCAGGAAGAGGACAGGGGGCGAAGATGAGCAGTACTTC. Protein product: CASRKRTGGEDEQYF.

This sequence joins TRBV4-3 and TRBJ1-1; D not certain. This CDR3 contains 13 residues. CDR1 and CDR2 (germline): LGHNA, YSLEER. V was pared by 4 bases and J by 3 bases, with 9 bases between. Written as DNA, the CDR3 is TGCGCCAGCAGCCTCGGGATTCACACTGAAGCTTTCTTT. Translation gives CASSLGIHTEAFF.

The chain has TRBV12-3 or TRBV12-4 and TRBJ1-5, with D possibly TRBD1 on 6 matching bases. Trimming removed 3 bases from V and 9 bases from J, with 18 bases in between. This CDR3 has 15 amino acids. CDR3 nucleotide sequence: TGTGCCAGCAGTTTTTCTGGACAGACCATAGGGCCCCAGCATTTT. It translates to CASSFSGQTIGPQHF.

This chain links TRBV20-1 with TRBJ1-1; weak D call: TRBD1 (5 bases). From germline, CDR1 is DFQATT and CDR2 SNEGSKA (reference sequence). V was shortened by 3 bases and J by 7 bases, with 15 bases between the two germline ends. This CDR3 comprises 13 residues. The CDR3 DNA reads as TGCAGTGCTAGGGGGCGGCCTGGCGGTGAAGCTTTCTTT. Translating it yields CSARGRPGGEAFF.

The chain links TRBV20-1 to TRBJ2-4; 8 nucleotides line up with TRBD2. The germline gives CDR1 DFQATT, CDR2 SNEGSKA (reference sequence). V was pared by 0 bases and J by 0 bases, with 16 bases of the junction left unmatched. CDR3 length: 20 amino acids. The CDR3 here is CSARDSGLAGSKLAKNIQYF. CDR3 DNA sequence: TGCAGTGCTAGAGATAGTGGGCTAGCGGGTAGCAAACTAGCCAAAAACATTCAGTACTTC.

This clonotype has a handful of counts. The chain links TRBV12-3 or TRBV12-4 to TRBJ2-7; TRBD2 agrees at 7 bases. Unmatched junction bases numbered 9, after V lost 2 bases and J lost 5 bases. This CDR3 is 15 amino acids long. CDR3 coding DNA: TGTGCCAGCAGTTTACGGGGAGGGAAGATAAACGAGCAGTACTTC. Its translation is CASSLRGGKINEQYF.

The CDR3 loop is CASSKDLGNQPQHF. The CDR3 coding sequence is TGCGCCAGCAGCAAGGATCTCGGCAATCAGCCCCAGCATTTT. V usage is TRBV5-1 and J usage is TRBJ1-5; D unclear. CDR3 size: 14 residues. Between the trimmed V and J ends, which lost 4 bases and 2 bases, there was a span of 10 bases. CDR1 is SGHRS, CDR2 YFSETQ, per germline.

The rearrangement uses TRBV7-2 and TRBJ2-7; no firm D call. Germline V CDR1 and CDR2: SGHTA, FQGNSA. This CDR3 is built from 14 residues. Trimming left V 0 bases short and J 3 bases short, with 9 bases between. CDR3 sequence: CASSLAPVIYEQYF. The CDR3 DNA is TGTGCCAGCAGCTTAGCGCCAGTGATCTACGAGCAGTACTTC.